The sequence of this T cell receptor (beta chain) was determined in a study of vaccination and CD4 T cells after COVID-19. Across the whole study: Convalescent persons amounted to six males plus four females, two of whom were Hispanic. General study results and limits: In median terms, SARS-CoV-2-reactive clonotypes went from approximately 21 to 40, a nonsignificant rise.

A remark on this clonotype: Its antigen is not known.

With the Oncomine TCR Beta short-read assay, DNA from cultured CD4+ T cells was sequenced. TCRdb processed the PCR reads anew with MiXCR; each CDR3 protein has one entry. This sample has roughly 9,000 distinct CDR3 sequences; around 48% occur once, and the top ten carry about a sixth. V was pared by 5 bases and J by 7 bases, with 18 bases between. Looked up from germline, CDR1 is SGHTA and CDR2 is FQGNSA. The CDR3 extends over 15 amino acids. Treatment noted: 10-day PBMC culture with coronavirus spike peptide pools or control peptides (ViraFEST assay). Samples of CD4+ T cells were obtained from the unexposed donor before the COVID-19 pandemic (2011-2018). Each well received millions of PBMCs, cultured with 8 to 10 IU/ml IL-2 and around 9.8 ug/ml peptide pools.

Input material: CD4+ T cells from blood, cultured in vitro. This sequence was found in a human donor in good health. This chain uses TRBV7-2 with TRBJ1-5, with D maybe TRBD1 (6 bases). CDR3 bases: TGTGCCAGCAGCCAGCGGAGGGGGGCAGGGCAGCCCCAGCATTTT. This codes for CASSQRRGAGQPQHF.